This T cell receptor beta chain was captured by sequencing in a study of blood T cell dynamics during melanoma immunotherapy. This sample's time point: pre-treatment baseline. Patients had no prior systemic cancer treatment, immunosuppressants or other active cancers. Germline lookup yields CDR1 SGHTA and CDR2 FQGNSA. The V gene lost 5 bases and the J gene lost 3 bases, with 10 bases spanning the gap. The length of the CDR3 is 13 residues. Clones were read by immunoSEQ multiplex PCR, and TCRdb kept only the in-frame ones, dropping some. The table records some 15,000 clones, over 75% of them present only once. This clone was detected a few times.

The TCR was taken from a human donor with melanoma. The sequences come from blood, collected from a patient treated with checkpoint blockade. This chain joins TRBV7-2 and TRBJ1-1; D is unresolved. Here the CDR3 reads CASSPGSYTEAFF. CDR3 in DNA: TGTGCCAGCAGCCCCGGGAGTTACACTGAAGCTTTCTTT.